The T cell receptor (beta chain) described here comes from a study of blood T cell repertoires in COVID-19. For the study at large: The United States, Italy and Spain were the sources of the acute and convalescent COVID-19 samples. PBMCs, B-cell-depleted T cells, or T cells provided the cDNA or gDNA that made up the material.

The authors' processing: Quantification of nucleated cells was approximated via reference gene primer amplification. The assay was immunoSEQ multiplex PCR, and TCRdb's table has in-frame clones only and misses some. V and J calls and clone size are those listed in that table; D and trimming were worked out from the DNA. Of roughly 410,000 clones in the sample, 89% were seen once. Germline CDR1 reads MNHEY; CDR2 reads SVGEGT. V gave up 5 bases and J gave up 4 bases; unmatched junction bases: 8. The CDR3 contains 15 residues. This chain connects TRBV6-2 or TRBV6-3 to TRBJ2-1; 7 nucleotides align to TRBD2. Sequenced material: peripheral blood. The source is a man aged 35-49 years with acute or convalescent COVID-19. Written as DNA, the CDR3 is TGTGCCAGCAGTGCACCGGGACTAAGGTACAATGAGCAGTTCTTC. Translating it yields CASSAPGLRYNEQFF.